This is a list of T cell receptor beta chains from one sample in a study of T cell repertoires in cytomegalovirus infection. These receptors have no known antigen. TCRdb passed the reads through MiXCR, listing each CDR3 protein once. Counted here are 680,000 or so distinct CDR3 sequences, roughly 33% occurring once; the ten biggest clones make up over 15%. The sample in question was cultured PBMCs, obtained from culture after CMV antigen stimulation. The receptors derive from a human donor in good health (CMV status not recorded). Some clones in this sample may be carry-over from other donors' samples. CDR3s leave out the opening cysteine and the closing phenylalanine or tryptophan.

v_call cdr3_aa
TRBV12-3/TRBV12-4 ASSWGASYGYT
TRBV7-8 ASSFERGTEAF
TRBV18 ASSPAITVNTEAF
TRBV7-2 ASSRQSAGLETQY
TRBV7-2 ASSLVGTTSNEQF
TRBV7-9 ASSEASSGNTIY
TRBV11-2 ASGWGAAEAF
TRBV9 ASSVGSNYGYT
TRBV4-1 ASSQDHWGKNTEAF
TRBV20-1 SAEPGQGLRSEKLF
TRBV7-2 ASSFVRDYYNEQF
TRBV29-1 SVGGGMQF
TRBV7-9 ASSLLSSGDDEQF
TRBV7-9 ASSFGRGEGETQY
TRBV4-1 ASSPDLGLGDEQF
TRBV7-2 ASSFTRTEAF
TRBV20-1 SARDLGIVNTEAF
TRBV6-5 ASSYELSSVLKF
TRBV10-3 AIGLATSAPGPTYEQY
TRBV6-1 ASTRRGTQETQY
TRBV19 ATTQGMNTEAF
TRBV7-2 ASSNGHWGYEQY
TRBV6-6 ASSPRDSSLTDTQY
TRBV6-1 ASSEHRESEQF
TRBV6-2/TRBV6-3 ATRLAGTSYNEQF
TRBV11-2 ASSRQGILTDTQY
TRBV19 ASIWLRGRFSNQPQH
TRBV7-2 ASSLGGGGNTGELF
TRBV4-2 ASSQALGQFQETQY
TRBV7-9 ASSYRAIGTQY
TRBV5-1 ASTQGGSYNEQF
TRBV6-1 ASSEVPILTSGMGTQY
TRBV20-1 SATQSGGRLDTQY
TRBV7-6 ASSVGQGHVEEQF
TRBV19 ASNAPRTGITEAF
TRBV19 ASSIRFGWGSKNIQY
TRBV12-3/TRBV12-4 ASSLRLRNTEAF
TRBV7-2 ASSFGTGWGDGYT
TRBV7-9 ASSLAGGGENEQF
TRBV7-9 ASRPTGWETQY
TRBV20-1 SAREVRSYEQY
TRBV5-1 ASSPTQGLGSPLH
TRBV5-4 ASREGTNTEAF
TRBV6-2/TRBV6-3 ASTSGLGYEQY
TRBV12-3/TRBV12-4 ASSQGLAAQY
TRBV11-2 ASSQGLAGAGEQF
TRBV9 ASSVGTRDKMNTEAF
TRBV20-1 SARDPLARLQETQY
TRBV7-8 ASSLVVSGVADTQY
TRBV4-1 ASSQDPGGPPNSPLH
TRBV7-8 ASSSSLGRRAEQY
TRBV6-1 ASTGYRGTSYEQY